These 21 T cell receptor beta chains were sequenced from one sample in a study of CD8 T cells in ankylosing spondylitis. General study points: Ankylosing spondylitis blood appeared to carry a characteristic TCR beta motif of roughly eight highly homologous variants.

These receptors have no identified antigens. MiXCR was run by TCRdb on the 5' RACE reads, yielding one entry per CDR3 protein. The sample carries 750,000 to 850,000 distinct CDR3 sequences, about 11% recorded once. The sequencing sample was made of blood, either unsorted or a sorted T cell fraction (not recorded which). The origin of the receptors is a male donor with ankylosing spondylitis.

This rearrangement joins TRBV4-3 to TRBJ2-1, with a possible D match to TRBD1 (6 bases). From germline, CDR1 is LGHNA and CDR2 YSLEER. V was cut by 1 base and J by 6 bases, with 16 bases left in between. The length of the CDR3 is 16 residues. The CDR3 sequence is CASSQVGGGYANEQFF. CDR3 bases: TGCGCCAGCAGCCAAGTAGGGGGTGGGTACGCCAATGAGCAGTTCTTC.

Only a few counts were recorded for this clonotype. This rearrangement joins TRBV9 to TRBJ1-3; a possible D gene is TRBD1 (6 bases). The V end lost 0 bases, the J end lost 0 bases, and 13 bases lay between the germline ends. This CDR3 is 17 amino acids long. CDR1 is SGDLS, CDR2 YYNGEE, per germline. This chain's CDR3 is CASSVGGQFLSGNTIYF. In DNA, the CDR3 is TGTGCCAGCAGCGTAGGTGGACAGTTCCTCTCTGGAAACACCATATATTTT.

This clonotype was recorded a few times. The chain carries TRBV7-2 and TRBJ2-7; TRBD2 agrees at 8 bases. Germline lookup yields CDR1 SGHTA and CDR2 FQGNSA. This CDR3 comprises 16 residues. Trimming took 1 base from V and 3 from J; bases not matched to a gene: 8. The CDR3 region is CASSLGGGRNVYEQYF. CDR3 sequence (DNA): TGTGCCAGCAGCTTAGGGGGCGGGAGGAACGTCTACGAGCAGTACTTC.

This clonotype appeared a few times. The J gene is TRBJ2-7, the V gene TRBV6-1; the D gene is possibly TRBD1 (6 bases). V was shortened by 3 bases and J by 3 bases, with 12 bases between the two germline ends. CDR3 length equals 14 residues. CDR1 and CDR2 from the germline V gene are MNHNS and SASEGT. The CDR3 region is CASSDRQANYEQYF. The CDR3, as DNA: TGTGCCAGCAGTGACCGACAGGCTAACTACGAGCAGTACTTC.

This clonotype showed up many times. V usage is TRBV9 and J usage is TRBJ2-2; no definite D call. The V end was cut by 0 bases, the J end by 7 bases, with 4 bases between. Per the germline V gene, CDR1 is SGDLS and CDR2 is YYNGEE. The CDR3 has 12 amino acids. Written as DNA, the CDR3 is TGTGCCAGCAGCGTAGGTCTCGGGGAGCTGTTTTTT. Amino acid sequence: CASSVGLGELFF. The whole variable domain, filled in from reference TRBV9 and TRBJ2-2, reads DSGVTQTPKHLITATGQRVTLRCSPRSGDLSVYWYQQSLDQGLQFLIQYYNGEERAKGNILERFSAQQFPDLHSELNLSSLELGDSALYFCASSVGLGELFFGEGSRLTVL.

This clonotype came up a few times. The rearrangement uses TRBV5-1 and TRBJ2-1; D ambiguous. V dropped 0 bases and J dropped 4 bases, with 11 bases sitting between them. CDR3 length: 15 amino acids. Germline CDR1 reads SGHRS; CDR2 reads YFSETQ. DNA for the CDR3: TGCGCCAGCAGCTTGGTACAGCAGGAATACAATGAGCAGTTCTTC. It translates to CASSLVQQEYNEQFF.

DNA for the CDR3: TGCGCCAGCAGCCACAGACAGTCCCCTTCCTACGAGCAGTACTTC. The encoded protein is CASSHRQSPSYEQYF. The rearrangement joins TRBV4-3 to TRBJ2-7, with D possibly TRBD1 on 5 matching bases. The germline V and J ends were trimmed by 3 bases and 1 base, with 13 bases remaining between them. This CDR3 has 15 amino acids. Germline V CDR1 and CDR2: LGHNA, YSLEER.

The chain couples TRBV20-1 to TRBJ2-5, with a weak D call TRBD1 (6 bases). The CDR3 sequence is 14 residues long. Trimming shortened V by 3 bases and J by 1 base, and 12 bases separated the two germline ends. Germline CDR1 reads DFQATT; CDR2 reads SNEGSKA (reference sequence). CDR3 DNA sequence: TGCAGTGCTAGGAACAGGGAAGGCCAAGAGACCCAGTACTTC. It codes for CSARNREGQETQYF.

This clonotype has more than one count but fewer than ten. The chain employs TRBV27 and TRBJ2-1, with TRBD1 as a possible D gene (5 bases). V was shortened by 3 bases and J by 6 bases, with 12 bases between the two germline ends. Per germline, CDR1 MNHEY and CDR2 SMNVEV (reference sequence). This CDR3 is built from 14 residues. For the CDR3, the DNA is TGTGCCAGCAGTTTGGCGTCCCAGGGCAATGAGCAGTTCTTC. Amino acid sequence: CASSLASQGNEQFF.

The rearrangement uses TRBV19 and TRBJ1-5; D gene ambiguous. Germline V gene lookup returns CDR1 LNHDA and CDR2 SQIVND (reference sequence). The CDR3 sequence is 13 residues long. Trimming took 5 bases from V and 5 from J, leaving 10 bases between them. CDR3 region: CASSYGRDQPQHF. The CDR3 DNA reads as TGTGCCAGTAGTTATGGCCGAGATCAGCCCCAGCATTTT. Looking up the rest from reference TRBV19 and TRBJ1-5 gives the full variable domain: DGGITQSPKYLFRKEGQNVTLSCEQNLNHDAMYWYRQDPGQGLRLIYYSQIVNDFQKGDIAEGYSVSREKKESFPLTVTSAQKNPTAFYLCASSYGRDQPQHFGDGTRLSIL.

The sample holds many counts of this clonotype. V gene TRBV20-1 combines with J gene TRBJ2-3; no reliable D call. Trimming stripped 7 bases from V and 2 bases from J, with 13 bases between. This CDR3 is built from 13 residues. Germline CDR1 and CDR2: DFQATT and SNEGSKA (reference sequence). CDR3 DNA: TGCAGTGTGGAGCAGCGTTACACAGATACGCAGTATTTT. Translation gives CSVEQRYTDTQYF.

This chain links TRBV9 with TRBJ2-7; TRBD1 matches 10 bases. The CDR3 is 17 residues long. With V trimmed by 4 bases and J by 3 bases, 13 bases remained unmatched. Germline assignment: CDR1 SGDLS and CDR2 YYNGEE. Written as DNA, the CDR3 is TGTGCCAGCAGCTTACTACCGCTCGGACAGGGGGTCTACGAGCAGTACTTC. Translating gives CASSLLPLGQGVYEQYF.

This clonotype was recorded many times. This chain joins TRBV7-9 and TRBJ2-4; 11 bases map to TRBD1. Germline-derived CDR1 and CDR2 are SEHNR and FQNEAQ (reference sequence). V shed 0 bases and J 7 bases; nucleotides not matched to a gene: 2. This CDR3 region has 15 residues. CDR3 sequence: CASSLAGQGVNIQYF. In DNA, the CDR3 is TGTGCCAGCAGCTTAGCGGGACAGGGGGTGAACATTCAGTACTTC.

The table lists this clonotype with a few counts. V gene TRBV7-2 combines with J gene TRBJ2-1; no clear D gene. CDR3 length equals 12 residues. Germline V CDR1 and CDR2: SGHTA, FQGNSA. V lost 2 bases and J 5 bases, leaving 4 bases between the germline ends. The DNA for the CDR3 is TGTGCCAGCAGCTTATCTCACAATGAGCAGTTCTTC. Translated, it gives CASSLSHNEQFF.

This clonotype turned up a few times. This chain connects TRBV2 to TRBJ1-1, with TRBD1 matching over 8 bases. The V gene end was trimmed by 6 bases and the J gene end by 6 bases; junction bases not matched to a gene: 6. The CDR3 runs to 13 residues. Germline V gene sequence: CDR1 SNHLY, CDR2 FYNNEI. The CDR3 region is CASRRGQGPEAFF. The CDR3 region has the DNA TGTGCCAGCAGGCGAGGACAGGGTCCTGAAGCTTTCTTT.

This clonotype was counted many times. The V gene is TRBV4-3, the J gene TRBJ2-6, with 7 bases lining up with TRBD1. CDR1 and CDR2 (germline): LGHNA, YSLEER. The CDR3 loop spans 17 amino acids. J gave up 4 bases and V 0 bases, and 6 bases lay outside the gene matches. This chain's CDR3 is CASSQDLTGSGANVLTF. The CDR3 bases are TGCGCCAGCAGCCAAGATCTGACAGGGTCAGGGGCCAACGTCCTGACTTTC.

This clonotype has more than one count but fewer than ten. V and J are TRBV20-1 and TRBJ1-2; no firm D call. Germline V CDR1 and CDR2: DFQATT, SNEGSKA (reference sequence). The V and J ends lost 1 base and 4 bases respectively, with 10 bases between them. This CDR3 contains 13 residues. The CDR3 DNA is TGCAGTGCTAGAGTTGGAGAGAGCTATGGCTACACCTTC. It yields the protein CSARVGESYGYTF.

This clonotype occurred a few times. This rearrangement joins TRBV18 to TRBJ2-7; the D gene is possibly TRBD2 (5 bases). CDR1 and CDR2 (germline): KGHSH, LQKENI. Trimming shortened V by 4 bases and J by 5 bases, and 18 bases separated the two germline ends. The length of the CDR3 is 15 residues. CDR3 bases: TGTGCCAGCTCACGTTCCTGGGAGTCTGAGGACGAGCAGTACTTC. Translating it yields CASSRSWESEDEQYF.

This clonotype was recorded a few times. The V and J genes are TRBV28 and TRBJ2-7; D perhaps matches TRBD1 (6 bases). The V gene's germline CDR1 is MDHEN and CDR2 SYDVKM. The CDR3 covers 14 residues. V lost 3 bases and J lost 3, with 12 bases in between. CDR3 nucleotides: TGTGCCAGCAGTTTCCCGAACAGGGTCTACGAGCAGTACTTC. Its protein is CASSFPNRVYEQYF.

Only a few counts were recorded for this clonotype. The chain recombines TRBV5-1 with TRBJ1-1; 9 bases line up with TRBD1. J was trimmed by 7 bases and V by 3 bases; bases with no gene match: 4. This CDR3 contains 13 residues. Germline CDR1 reads SGHRS; CDR2 reads YFSETQ. Written as DNA, the CDR3 is TGCGCCAGCAGCTGGGGACAGGGCGGTGAAGCTTTCTTT. Translation: CASSWGQGGEAFF.

This clonotype was seen more than once but under ten times. The chain employs TRBV5-1 and TRBJ2-1, with 9 bases that match TRBD2. Germline assignment: CDR1 SGHRS and CDR2 YFSETQ. CDR3 length: 15 amino acids. V dropped 2 bases and J dropped 2; count of bases not matched to a gene: 2. The CDR3 here is CASSFRTSAYNEQFF. The CDR3 nucleotides read TGCGCCAGCAGCTTTAGGACTAGCGCCTACAATGAGCAGTTCTTC.